This entry is about one T cell receptor (beta chain). Losses at the gene ends were 6 bases for V and 7 bases for J; bases not matched to a gene: 7. The length of the CDR3 is 15 residues. Germline-derived CDR1 and CDR2 are MNHEY and SVGAGI. This record comes from a study of blood T cell repertoires in COVID-19. Study in general: The cDNA or gDNA used as material had been derived from T cells, B-cell-depleted T cells, or PBMCs.

Enrolment of Seattle patients took place during active infection, and they were followed longitudinally. Original processing notes: It was from reference gene primer amplification that nucleated cell counts were estimated. Measured with immunoSEQ multiplex PCR; TCRdb has only the in-frame clones, and not every one. V, J and clone size derive from that table, while D and trimming were established from the DNA sequence. The sample consists of 150,000 to 180,000 clones, roughly 84% of them appearing once. The sequencing input was peripheral blood. This clonotype was sampled from a woman aged 55-70 years with COVID-19, enrolled during active disease. The chain has TRBV6-5 and TRBJ2-1, with 12 positions matching TRBD2. The CDR3 here is CASRTGTSGRNEQFF. The CDR3 nucleotides are TGTGCCAGCAGAACCGGGACTAGCGGGCGTAATGAGCAGTTCTTC.